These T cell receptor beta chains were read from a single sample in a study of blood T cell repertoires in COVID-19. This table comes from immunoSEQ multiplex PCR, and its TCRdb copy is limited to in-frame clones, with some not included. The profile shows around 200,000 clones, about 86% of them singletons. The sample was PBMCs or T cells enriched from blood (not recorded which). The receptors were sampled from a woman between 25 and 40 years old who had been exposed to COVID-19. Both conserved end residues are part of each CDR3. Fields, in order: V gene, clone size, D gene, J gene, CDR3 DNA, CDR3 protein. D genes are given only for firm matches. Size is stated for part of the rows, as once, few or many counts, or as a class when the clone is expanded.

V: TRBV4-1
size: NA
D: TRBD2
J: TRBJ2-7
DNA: TGCGCCAGCAGCTTTGGACTAGCGCTTACCTACGAGCAGTACTTC
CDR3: CASSFGLALTYEQYF

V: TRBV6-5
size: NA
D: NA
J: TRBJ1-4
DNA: TGTGCCAAGGACAGCTCCCAGGGAACTAATGAAAAACTGTTTTTT
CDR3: CAKDSSQGTNEKLFF

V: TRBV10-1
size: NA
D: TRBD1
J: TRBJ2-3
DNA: TGCGCCAGCAGCCGCGATTCAGGGGGTCATACGCAGTATTTT
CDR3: CASSRDSGGHTQYF

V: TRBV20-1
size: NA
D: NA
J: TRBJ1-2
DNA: TGCAGTGCTAGTAATAATGGCTACACCTTC
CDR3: CSASNNGYTF

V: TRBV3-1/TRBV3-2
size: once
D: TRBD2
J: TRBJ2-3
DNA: TGTGCCAGCAGCCCGCGGGGGGGCGGAGATACGCAGTATTTT
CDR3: CASSPRGGGDTQYF

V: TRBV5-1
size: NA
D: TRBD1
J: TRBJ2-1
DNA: TGCGCCAGCAGCTTGGGCGGGACAGGGGGCTACAATGAGCAGTTCTTC
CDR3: CASSLGGTGGYNEQFF

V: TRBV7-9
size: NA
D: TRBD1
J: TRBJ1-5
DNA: TGTGCCAGCAGCTTAGGGGGCCAGGGGGATCAGCCCCAGCATTTT
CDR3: CASSLGGQGDQPQHF

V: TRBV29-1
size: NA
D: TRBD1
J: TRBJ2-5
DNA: TGCAGCGTGAGGACAGGGCAGGAGACCCAGTACTTC
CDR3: CSVRTGQETQYF

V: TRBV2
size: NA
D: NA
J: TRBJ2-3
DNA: TGTGCCAGCAGACTTGATAGCACAGATACGCAGTATTTT
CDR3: CASRLDSTDTQYF

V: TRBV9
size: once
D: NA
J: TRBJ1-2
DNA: TGTGCCAGCAGCGTAGTCGACAGCTTTAACTATGGCTACACCTTC
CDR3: CASSVVDSFNYGYTF

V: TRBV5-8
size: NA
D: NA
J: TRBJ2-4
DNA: TGTGCCAGCAGCGGGCGGGCAGGAGGAATAGCCAAAAACATTCAGTACTTC
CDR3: CASSGRAGGIAKNIQYF

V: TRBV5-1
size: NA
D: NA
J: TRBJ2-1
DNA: TGCGCCAGCTCCTCTGGGGGGGGCGATGAGCAGTTCTTC
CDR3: CASSSGGGDEQFF

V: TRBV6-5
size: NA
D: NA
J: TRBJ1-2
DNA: TGTGCCAGCAGTTACCCGGGACGGGAGTATGGCTACACCTTC
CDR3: CASSYPGREYGYTF

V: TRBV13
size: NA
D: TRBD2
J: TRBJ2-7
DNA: TGTGCCAGCAGCTCACTAGCGGGGGCCTCCTACGAGCAGTACTTC
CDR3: CASSSLAGASYEQYF

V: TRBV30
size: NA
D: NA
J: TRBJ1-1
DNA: TGTGCCTGGAGTGTTACTACAGGGTTAGGCACTGAAGCTTTCTTT
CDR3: CAWSVTTGLGTEAFF

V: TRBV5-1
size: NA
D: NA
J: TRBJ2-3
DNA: TGCGCCAGCAGCCTGACAGGCACAGATACGCAGTATTTT
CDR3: CASSLTGTDTQYF

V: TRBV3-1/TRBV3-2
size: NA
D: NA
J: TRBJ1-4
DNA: TGTGCCAGCAGCCCGGCAGGGAGGAGAACTAATGAAAAACTGTTTTTT
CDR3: CASSPAGRRTNEKLFF

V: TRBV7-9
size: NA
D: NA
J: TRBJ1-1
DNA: TGTGCCAGCAGTTTCCCCCAACAGGGTGGGGACACTGAAGCTTTCTTT
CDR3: CASSFPQQGGDTEAFF

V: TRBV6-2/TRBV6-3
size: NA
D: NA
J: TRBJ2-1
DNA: TGTGCCAGCAGTTTCGACAGGAGCTCCTACAATGAGCAGTTCTTC
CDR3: CASSFDRSSYNEQFF

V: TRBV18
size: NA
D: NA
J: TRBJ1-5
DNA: TGTGCCAGCTCACCACCATCAGGGGTGGATCAGCCCCAGCATTTT
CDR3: CASSPPSGVDQPQHF

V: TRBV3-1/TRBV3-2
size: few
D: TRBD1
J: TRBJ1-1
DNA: TGTGCCAGCAGCCAAGGAAACGCACAGGGGTGGGGGGAAGCTTTCTTT
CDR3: CASSQGNAQGWGEAFF

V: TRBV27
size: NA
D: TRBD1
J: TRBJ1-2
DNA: TGTGCCAGCAGTCCTTTCCCGGGACAGGGTTCTGGCTACACCTTC
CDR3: CASSPFPGQGSGYTF

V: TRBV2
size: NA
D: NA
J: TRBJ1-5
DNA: TGTGCCAGCACCGGACAATCGGGGACAAATCAGCCCCAGCATTTT
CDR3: CASTGQSGTNQPQHF

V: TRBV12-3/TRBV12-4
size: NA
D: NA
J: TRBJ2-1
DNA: TGTGCCAGCAGTTTGCGGACAGAGCAGTTCTTC
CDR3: CASSLRTEQFF

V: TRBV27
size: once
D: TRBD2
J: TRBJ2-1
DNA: TGTGCCAGCAGTCAGACTAGCCACCCCTACAATGAGCAGTTCTTC
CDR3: CASSQTSHPYNEQFF

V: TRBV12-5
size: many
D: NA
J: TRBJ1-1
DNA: TGTGCTAGTGGTTTGGGAGCAACGAACACTGAAGCTTTCTTT
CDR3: CASGLGATNTEAFF

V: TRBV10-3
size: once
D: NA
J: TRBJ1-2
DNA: TGTGCCATCACCCCGGACACGTTTAACTATGGCTACACCTTC
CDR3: CAITPDTFNYGYTF

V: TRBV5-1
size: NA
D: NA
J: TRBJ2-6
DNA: TGCGCCAGTTGCACGGGGTCCTCTGGGGCCAACGTCCTGACTTTC
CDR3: CASCTGSSGANVLTF

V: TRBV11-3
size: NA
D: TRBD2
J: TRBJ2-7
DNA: TGTGCCAGCAGCCAAAGGACTAGCGGCTCCTACGAGCAGTACTTC
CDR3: CASSQRTSGSYEQYF

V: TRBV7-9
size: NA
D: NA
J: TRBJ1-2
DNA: TGTGCCAGCAGCTTATATCCTGGCTACACCTTC
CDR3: CASSLYPGYTF

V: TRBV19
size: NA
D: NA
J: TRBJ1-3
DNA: TGTGCCAGTACCCATGACGGAGGCTCTGGAAACACCATATATTTT
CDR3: CASTHDGGSGNTIYF

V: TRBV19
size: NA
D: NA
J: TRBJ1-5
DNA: TGTGCCAGTAGTATAACGGCGCGGCAGCCCCAAGGAGCCCAGCATTTT
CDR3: CASSITARQPQGAQHF

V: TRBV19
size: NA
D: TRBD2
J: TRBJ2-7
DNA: TGTGCCAGTAGTACCCCGGGACTAGCTGACGAGCAGTACTTC
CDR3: CASSTPGLADEQYF

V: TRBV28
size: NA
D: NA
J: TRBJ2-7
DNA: TGTGCCAGCAGTTTCTCGCAGCGCCTTTACGAGCAGTACTTC
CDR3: CASSFSQRLYEQYF

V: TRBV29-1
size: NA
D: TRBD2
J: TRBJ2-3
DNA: TGCAGCGTGAGCGGGGAAGCAGATACGCAGTATTTT
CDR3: CSVSGEADTQYF

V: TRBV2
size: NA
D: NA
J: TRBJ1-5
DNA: TGTGCCAGCAGTGGAATTCGGCAGGGAAGGGGCTCTCACAATCAGCCCCAGCATTTT
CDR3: CASSGIRQGRGSHNQPQHF

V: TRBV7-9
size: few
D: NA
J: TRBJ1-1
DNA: TGTGCCAGCAGCTCTGGCAGGGGAGCTTTCTTT
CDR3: CASSSGRGAFF

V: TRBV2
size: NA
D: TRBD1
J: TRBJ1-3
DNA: TGTGCCAGGACAGGGAGCTCTGGAAACACCATATATTTT
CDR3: CARTGSSGNTIYF

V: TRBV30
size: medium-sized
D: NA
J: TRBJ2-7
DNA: TGTGCCTGGACCGCTAACGCAGCGACCTCGTACTACGAGCAGTACTTC
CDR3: CAWTANAATSYYEQYF

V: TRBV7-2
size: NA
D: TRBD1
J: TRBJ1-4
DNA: TGTGCCAGCAGCTTAGCGGCACCGGGCCGGGACAGGGGGCATGTTGAAAAACTGTTTTTT
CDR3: CASSLAAPGRDRGHVEKLFF

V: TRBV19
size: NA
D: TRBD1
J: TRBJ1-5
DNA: TGTGCCAGTAGTTCCCGGGACAGGGTAGTCGGCAATCAGCCCCAGCATTTT
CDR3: CASSSRDRVVGNQPQHF

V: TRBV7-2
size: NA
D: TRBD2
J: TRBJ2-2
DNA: TGTGCCAGCAGCCCTCAACTAGCGGGGGGCGACACCGGGGAGCTGTTTTTT
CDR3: CASSPQLAGGDTGELFF

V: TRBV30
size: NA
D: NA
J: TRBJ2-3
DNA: TGTGCCTGGAGCCTGAGGGATACGCAGTATTTT
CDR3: CAWSLRDTQYF

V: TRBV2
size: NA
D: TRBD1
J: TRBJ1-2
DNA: TGTGCCAGCAGCAGGGGGGACAGGGAAGGCTACACCTTC
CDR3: CASSRGDREGYTF

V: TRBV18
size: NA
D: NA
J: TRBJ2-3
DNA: TGTGCCAGCTCACCACCATCAGGGAGCACAGATACGCAGTATTTT
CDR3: CASSPPSGSTDTQYF

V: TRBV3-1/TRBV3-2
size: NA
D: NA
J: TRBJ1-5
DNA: TGTGCCAGCAGCCAAGATTGGGGGGATCAGCCCCAGCATTTT
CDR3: CASSQDWGDQPQHF

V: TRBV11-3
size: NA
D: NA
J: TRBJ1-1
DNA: TGTGCCAGCAGCTCTGGACAGAACCTTATGGGCACTGAAGCTTTCTTT
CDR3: CASSSGQNLMGTEAFF

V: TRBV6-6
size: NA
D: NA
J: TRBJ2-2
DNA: TGTGCCAGCAGTTACCAGGGGATGTCAGCCGGGGAGCTGTTTTTT
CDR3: CASSYQGMSAGELFF

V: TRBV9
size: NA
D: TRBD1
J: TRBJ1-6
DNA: TGTGCCAGCAGCGTTCAATCAGGGGGTAATTCACCCCTCCACTTT
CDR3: CASSVQSGGNSPLHF